This T cell receptor beta chain was documented in a study of cytotoxic CD8 clonotypes in ibrutinib-treated CLL. Overall study: The patient breakdown showed fewer than 12 relapsed/refractory and roughly 14 treatment-naive cases, with approximately 18 IGHV unmutated. Responses comprised around 24 partial and 2 complete; at median around 6 years, about 15 remained remitted and roughly 12 progressed. The study recorded mean values of approximately 260,000 productive templates and 90,000 to 100,000 productive rearrangements per sample.

Assay used: immunoSEQ multiplex PCR; TCRdb lists only in-frame clones, some missing. The profile covers around 130,000 clones, with around 80% appearing a single time and roughly 3.3% taken by the ten largest. The sequencing here drew on PBMCs, taken after 24 months of ibrutinib treatment. The origin of this receptor is a human donor with chronic lymphocytic leukemia.

Here the CDR3 reads CASSPGQGRGPSYTF. CDR3 nucleotide sequence: TGTGCCAGCAGCCCGGGACAGGGACGCGGTCCCAGCTACACCTTC. The rearrangement links TRBV5-5 to TRBJ1-2; TRBD1 matches at 9 bases. The CDR3 length is 15 residues. The V gene's germline CDR1 is SGHKS and CDR2 YYEKEE (reference sequence). Losses at the gene ends were 4 bases for V and 9 bases for J; bases not matched to a gene: 13.